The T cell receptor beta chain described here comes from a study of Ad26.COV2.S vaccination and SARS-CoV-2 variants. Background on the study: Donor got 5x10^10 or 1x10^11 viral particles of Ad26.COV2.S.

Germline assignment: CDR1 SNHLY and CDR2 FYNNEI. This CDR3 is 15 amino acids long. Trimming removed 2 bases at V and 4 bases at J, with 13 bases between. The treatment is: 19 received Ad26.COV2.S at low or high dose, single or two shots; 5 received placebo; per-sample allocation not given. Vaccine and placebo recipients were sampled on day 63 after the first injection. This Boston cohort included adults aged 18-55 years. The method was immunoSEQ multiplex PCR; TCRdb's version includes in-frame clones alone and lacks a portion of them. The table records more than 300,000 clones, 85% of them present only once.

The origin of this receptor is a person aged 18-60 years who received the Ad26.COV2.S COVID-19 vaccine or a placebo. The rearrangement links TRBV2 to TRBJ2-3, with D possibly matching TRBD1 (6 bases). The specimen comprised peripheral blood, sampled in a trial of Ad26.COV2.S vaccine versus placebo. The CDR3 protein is CASSESRGHADTQYF. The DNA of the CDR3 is TGTGCCAGCAGTGAAAGCCGGGGACACGCAGATACGCAGTATTTT.